This entry lists 2 T cell receptor beta chains sequenced from one sample in a study of T cells in Graves' hyperthyroidism and ophthalmopathy. The TCR beta CDR3 regions underwent amplification using RNA transcripts as the source. The TCR CDR3 was amplified in a first-round RT-PCR using the HTBI primer set. MiXCR, applied by TCRdb to the multiplex PCR reads, yields one record per CDR3 protein. The sample includes roughly 400,000 distinct CDR3 sequences, about an eighth of them seen just once. The sequenced material came from blood. These receptors came from a man in his forties or fifties with Graves' ophthalmopathy.

This clonotype has a count of ten or more. The gene calls are TRBV3-1 and TRBJ1-4; D gene unclear. Trimming stripped 1 base from V and 0 bases from J, with 6 bases between. CDR1 is LGHDT, CDR2 YNNKEL, per germline (reference sequence). The CDR3 is 15 residues long. The CDR3 bases are TGTGCCAGCAGCCAAGTGTCAACAACTAATGAAAAACTGTTTTTT. This gives the protein CASSQVSTTNEKLFF.

This clonotype came up a few times. This chain connects TRBV11-1 to TRBJ2-5; D gene uncertain. V was trimmed by 11 bases and J by 5 bases, leaving 12 bases between them. The germline V gene has CDR1 SGHAT and CDR2 FQDESV (reference sequence). This CDR3 is built from 11 residues. The CDR3 DNA reads TGTGCCTCATCTAGTTACGAGACCCAGTACTTC. Its translation: CASSSYETQYF. Full variable domain (rest looked up from reference TRBV11-1 and TRBJ2-5): EAEVAQSPRYKITEKSQAVAFWCDPISGHATLYWYRQILGQGPELLVQFQDESVVDDSQLPKDRFSAERLKGVDSTLKIQPAELGDSAMYLCASSSYETQYFGPGTRLLVL.